This T cell receptor (beta chain) came from a study of blood T cells in healthy people across ages. This CDR3 contains 18 residues. From germline, CDR1 is SGHTA and CDR2 FQGNSA. Concerning this clonotype itself: The junction shows a germline mismatch at one end, possibly a read error.

Sample-barcoded 5' priming and a J-beta primer mix drove a second PCR of about 6 to 12 cycles. No fewer than 3 million CDR3-containing paired-end reads came from each sample. Via MiXCR, TCRdb re-called the 5' RACE reads, giving one row per CDR3 protein. This sample has 1.2 million to 1.5 million distinct CDR3 sequences, with approximately 63% found just once. The sequence was collected from a man aged 18-30 years in good health. Material: blood. The chain carries TRBV7-2 and TRBJ2-6; perhaps TRBD1 as D (6 bases). The CDR3 loop reads CASSATGFHLAGANVPTF. The CDR3 DNA sequence: TGTGCCAGCAGCGCGACAGGTTTCCATTTGGCTGGGGCCAACGTCCCGACTTTC. Filled out from reference TRBV7-2 and TRBJ2-6, the complete variable domain reads GAGVSQSPSNKVTEKGKDVELRCDPISGHTALYWYRQSLGQGLEFLIYFQGNSAPDKSGLPSDRFSAERTGGSVSTLTIQRTQQEDSAVYLCASSATGFHLAGANVPTFGAGSRLTVL.